The 23 T cell receptor beta chains below all came from one sample that was sequenced in a study of T cells in tumors after PD-1 blockade (dated by TCRdb to about 2019). The sample's time point label, decoded: before anti-PD-1 therapy. Libraries were made using the immunoSEQ multiplex PCR assay. The table was pulled from immuneACCESS by TCRdb, which kept in-frame rearrangements only. Such tables lose some clones; where checked, under half of the loss comes from unresolved V genes, and the rest has no known cause. The sample table lists 5,000 or so clones, 50% to 80% of them with a count of one. Of the sample, approximately 31% is held by the ten largest clones. Sequenced here: tumor tissue, sampled before anti-PD-1 treatment. Receptors were obtained from a human donor with cutaneous squamous cell carcinoma.

The rearrangement links TRBV7-2 to TRBJ2-3; 10 bases align to TRBD1. Germline lookup yields CDR1 SGHTA and CDR2 FQGNSA. Germline trimming cut 2 bases from V and 5 bases from J; bases unmatched to any gene: 13. This CDR3 spans 18 amino acids. CDR3 DNA: TGTGCCAGCAGCTTAAGAGCGTCGGGGACAGGGGTCGAAGATACGCAGTATTTT. It codes for CASSLRASGTGVEDTQYF.

As DNA, the CDR3 is TGTGCCAGCAGGTCGGGACAGGGCGGCTATGGCTACACCTTC. It yields the protein CASRSGQGGYGYTF. The J gene is TRBJ1-2, the V gene TRBV6-1, with 9 bases fitting TRBD1. V shed 6 bases, J shed 4 bases, and the junction held 6 bases outside the gene matches. CDR3 length equals 14 residues. Germline CDR1 and CDR2: MNHNS and SASEGT.

CDR3 region: CASISDGYNYGYTF. In nucleotides, the CDR3 is TGTGCCAGTATCTCCGACGGCTATAACTATGGCTACACCTTC. The rearrangement uses TRBV19 and TRBJ1-2; D is unclear. The germline V gene encodes CDR1 LNHDA and CDR2 SQIVND (reference sequence). CDR3 length: 14 amino acids. Deletions cut 7 bases from V and 1 base from J, with 13 bases between.

V is TRBV2 and J is TRBJ1-2; TRBD1 is a possible D gene (5 bases). This CDR3 spans 13 amino acids. Germline CDR1 is SNHLY and CDR2 is FYNNEI. Trimming cost V 4 bases and J 8 bases, with 14 bases left between them. In DNA, the CDR3 is TGTGCCAGCAGTGTCTTCGACAGCGGAGGCTACACCTTC. Its translation: CASSVFDSGGYTF.

In its sample, this clone was seen a few times. The V gene is TRBV3-1 (or the pseudogene TRBV3-2), the J gene TRBJ2-1; 11 bases agree with TRBD2. V was clipped by 1 base and J by 9 bases; unmatched bases: 14. This CDR3 is 18 amino acids long. The germline V gene has CDR1 LGHDT and CDR2 YNNKEL (reference sequence). The CDR3 DNA is TGTGCCAGCAGCCAAGGGCCCCCTAGCGGGGGGCGGGCGGGTGAGCAGTTCTTC. This codes for CASSQGPPSGGRAGEQFF.

The J gene is TRBJ2-5, the V gene TRBV5-5; D call uncertain. Trimming stripped 0 bases from V and 3 bases from J, with 6 bases between. CDR1 is SGHKS and CDR2 is YYEKEE in the germline V gene (reference sequence). The CDR3 is 13 amino acids. CDR3 sequence: CASSLGREETQYF. CDR3 nucleotide sequence: TGTGCCAGCAGCTTGGGTAGGGAAGAGACCCAGTACTTC.

This clone was seen a handful of times. The J gene is TRBJ2-1, the V gene TRBV5-1; D is undetermined. The V gene's germline CDR1 is SGHRS and CDR2 YFSETQ. Trimming stripped 0 bases from V and 4 bases from J, with 2 bases between. The CDR3 spans 12 residues. The CDR3 nucleotides read TGCGCCAGCAGCTTGGCATACAATGAGCAGTTCTTC. Protein sequence: CASSLAYNEQFF. Looking up the rest from reference TRBV5-1 and TRBJ2-1 gives the full variable domain: KAGVTQTPRYLIKTRGQQVTLSCSPISGHRSVSWYQQTPGQGLQFLFEYFSETQRNKGNFPGRFSGRQFSNSRSEMNVSTLELGDSALYLCASSLAYNEQFFGPGTRLTVL.

V usage is TRBV12-3 or TRBV12-4 and J usage is TRBJ2-7; D ambiguous. Between the trimmed V and J ends, which lost 6 bases and 1 base, there was a span of 10 bases. The CDR3 spans 13 residues. CDR3 nucleotide sequence: TGTGCCAGCAGCATTGACCGATCCTACGAGCAGTACTTC. Translated: CASSIDRSYEQYF.

The table lists this clone with a count of one. The chain combines TRBV7-2 with TRBJ1-3; 7 positions match TRBD1. The CDR3 covers 15 residues. Germline V gene lookup returns CDR1 SGHTA and CDR2 FQGNSA. V gave up 1 base and J gave up 4 bases; unmatched junction bases: 4. The CDR3 region has the DNA TGTGCCAGCAGCTTAGTTCCAGGGGGAGGAAACACCATATATTTT. Encoded protein: CASSLVPGGGNTIYF.

The chain has TRBV4-2 and TRBJ2-5, with a tentative D call TRBD2 (6 bases). The germline V and J ends were trimmed by 1 base and 1 base, with 10 bases remaining between them. The length of the CDR3 is 15 residues. Germline V gene lookup returns CDR1 LGHNA and CDR2 YNFKEQ. Here the CDR3 DNA reads TGTGCCAGCAGCCAAGGCAACGGGGGCCAAGAGACCCAGTACTTC. Protein sequence: CASSQGNGGQETQYF.

The chain is built from TRBV20-1 and TRBJ1-2; D is ambiguous. This CDR3 region has 12 residues. V lost 3 bases to trimming and J lost 4 bases, with 9 bases between them. Germline assignment: CDR1 DFQATT and CDR2 SNEGSKA (reference sequence). As DNA, the CDR3 is TGCAGTGCTAGTCGCGGGAGCTATGGCTACACCTTC. Its translation: CSASRGSYGYTF.

CDR3 nucleotide sequence: TGTGCCAGCAGCCTCCCGGGGGCAGGAGACAATGAAAAACTGTTTTTT. It specifies CASSLPGAGDNEKLFF. The J gene is TRBJ1-4, the V gene TRBV3-1 (or the pseudogene TRBV3-2), with a tentative D call TRBD1 (6 bases). V lost 4 bases to trimming and J lost 5 bases, with 17 bases between them. Germline-derived CDR1 and CDR2 are LGHDT and YNNKEL (reference sequence). This CDR3 comprises 16 residues.

The V and J genes are TRBV10-3 and TRBJ2-7, with 7 nucleotides matching TRBD2. Per the germline V gene, CDR1 is ENHRY and CDR2 is SYGVKD. The CDR3 totals 13 residues. Trimming at V came to 2 bases and at J to 7 bases, leaving 5 bases not matched to a gene. The CDR3 DNA reads TGTGCCATCAGTGAGGGGGAGGGGAGGGAGCAGTACTTC. Translating it yields CAISEGEGREQYF.

The chain uses TRBV19 and TRBJ1-3, with D possibly TRBD1 on 5 matching bases. Germline V gives CDR1 LNHDA, CDR2 SQIVND (reference sequence). Trimming removed 8 bases from V and 3 bases from J, with 14 bases in between. The CDR3 covers 14 residues. This chain's CDR3 is CASSPGTGGNTIYF. CDR3 coding DNA: TGTGCCAGTTCTCCAGGGACGGGTGGAAACACCATATATTTT. Supplemented by reference TRBV19 and TRBJ1-3, the full variable domain reads DGGITQSPKYLFRKEGQNVTLSCEQNLNHDAMYWYRQDPGQGLRLIYYSQIVNDFQKGDIAEGYSVSREKKESFPLTVTSAQKNPTAFYLCASSPGTGGNTIYFGEGSWLTVV.

In DNA form, the CDR3 reads TGTGCCAGCAGCCCGGAAACGACAGCGTCGGACGGGGAGCTGTTTTTT. The encoded protein is CASSPETTASDGELFF. V usage is TRBV9 and J usage is TRBJ2-2; tentative D call: TRBD1 (5 bases). Trimming pared 4 bases from V and 7 bases from J, leaving 20 bases between. The CDR3 has 16 amino acids. Germline assignment: CDR1 SGDLS and CDR2 YYNGEE.

This clone occurred a few times. The chain couples TRBV6-5 to TRBJ2-7, with D possibly being TRBD1 (6 bases). The length of the CDR3 is 12 residues. From germline, CDR1 is MNHEY and CDR2 SVGAGI. Trimming took off 5 bases at V and 6 bases at J, with 11 bases between the two ends. CDR3 sequence: CASSLQGGEQYF. In nucleotides, the CDR3 is TGTGCCAGCAGTCTCCAAGGGGGCGAGCAGTACTTC.

The rearrangement joins TRBV5-6 to TRBJ1-2; D is possibly TRBD1 (5 bases). V shed 7 bases and J shed 4 bases, with 11 bases lying between them. There are 12 residues in the CDR3. Germline V gene data show CDR1 as SGHDT and CDR2 as YYEEEE. This chain's CDR3 is CASRGVGYGYTF. CDR3 nucleotides: TGTGCCAGCCGGGGGGTTGGCTATGGCTACACCTTC.

The genes are TRBV11-2 and TRBJ2-7; TRBD1 agrees at 8 bases. Germline values: CDR1 SGHAT, CDR2 FQNNGV. The CDR3 has 17 residues. After removal of 1 base from V and 0 bases from J, the junction contained 8 bases not matched to a gene. The CDR3 loop is CASSLVGSGTGSYEQYF. CDR3 in DNA: TGTGCCAGCAGCTTAGTGGGGTCCGGGACAGGCTCCTACGAGCAGTACTTC.

This clone was observed a single time. The rearrangement links TRBV28 to TRBJ1-4, with unresolved D. CDR3 size: 15 residues. Trimming removed 3 bases at V and 3 bases at J, with 11 bases between. CDR1 and CDR2 from the germline V gene are MDHEN and SYDVKM. The CDR3: CASSFQRVSNEKLFF. The CDR3 bases are TGTGCCAGCAGTTTTCAAAGGGTTTCTAATGAAAAACTGTTTTTT. The full variable domain, its missing parts supplied by reference TRBV28 and TRBJ1-4, is DVKVTQSSRYLVKRTGEKVFLECVQDMDHENMFWYRQDPGLGLRLIYFSYDVKMKEKGDIPEGYSVSREKKERFSLILESASTNQTSMYLCASSFQRVSNEKLFFGSGTQLSVL.

The chain recombines TRBV19 with TRBJ1-1; the D gene is possibly TRBD1 (5 bases). CDR3 length: 12 residues. The V end was cut by 5 bases, the J end by 5 bases, with 9 bases between. Germline-derived CDR1 and CDR2 are LNHDA and SQIVND (reference sequence). The CDR3 loop reads CASSLGVTEAFF. In DNA form, the CDR3 reads TGTGCCAGTAGTTTGGGGGTGACTGAAGCTTTCTTT.

This clone is categorized as medium-sized (0.01 to 0.1%). The genes are TRBV24-1 and TRBJ2-2, with D unclear. The germline V gene has CDR1 KGHDR and CDR2 SFDVKD. This CDR3 comprises 13 residues. Trimming stripped 0 bases from V and 6 bases from J, with 4 bases between. The CDR3 spells CATSDLQAGELFF. The CDR3 nucleotides read TGTGCCACCAGTGATTTGCAGGCCGGGGAGCTGTTTTTT.

The CDR3 sequence is CASSVSGVMADTQYF. As DNA, the CDR3 is TGTGCCAGCAGCGTGTCGGGAGTGATGGCAGATACGCAGTATTTT. The chain joins TRBV9 to TRBJ2-3; tentatively, D is TRBD2 (6 bases). Between the trimmed V and J ends, which lost 2 bases and 4 bases, there was a span of 14 bases. This CDR3 contains 15 residues. Per germline, CDR1 SGDLS and CDR2 YYNGEE.

V usage is TRBV7-9 and J usage is TRBJ1-4; TRBD1 agrees at 8 bases. This CDR3 spans 13 amino acids. The V gene's germline CDR1 is SEHNR and CDR2 FQNEAQ (reference sequence). After removal of 11 bases from V and 8 bases from J, the junction contained 10 bases not matched to a gene. The CDR3 DNA is TGTGCCTGGCTATCCGGGACAGGAGAAAAACTGTTTTTT. Protein product: CAWLSGTGEKLFF. The full variable domain, in which reference TRBV7-9 and TRBJ1-4 provide the parts outside the CDR3, is DTGVSQNPRHKITKRGQNVTFRCDPISEHNRLYWYRQTLGQGPEFLTYFQNEAQLEKSRLLSDRFSAERPKGSFSTLEIQRTEQGDSAMYLCAWLSGTGEKLFFGSGTQLSVL.